Shown below are 8 T cell receptor beta chains from a single sample sequenced in a study of cytomegalovirus exposure and HLA in healthy donors. The PCR contained 60 Vbeta and 13 Jbeta primers. Using immunoSEQ multiplex PCR, the repertoire was profiled, and TCRdb retains in-frame clones only, with some absent. The repertoire holds around 170,000 clones, with more than 75% as singletons. Sequenced input: PBMCs. These receptors originate from a woman between 18 and 29 years old in good health and CMV-seronegative.

The V call is TRBV6-5, the J call TRBJ1-2, with 7 bases identical to TRBD1. From germline, CDR1 is MNHEY and CDR2 SVGAGI. This CDR3 has 13 residues. Trimming took 7 bases from V and 4 from J; bases not matched to a gene: 6. CDR3 region: CASTRGTVYGYTF. The CDR3 DNA follows: TGTGCCAGCACCAGAGGGACAGTCTATGGCTACACCTTC.

The sample holds a few counts of this clone. J is TRBJ1-5 and V is TRBV5-8, with D uncertain. The CDR3 length is 11 residues. Germline V CDR1 and CDR2: SGHTS, YDEGEE. Trimming pared 0 bases from V and 10 bases from J, leaving 5 bases between. CDR3 sequence reads: CASSLARPQHF. The CDR3 DNA is TGTGCCAGCAGCTTGGCCCGTCCCCAGCATTTT.

The CDR3: CASSSPTGADTQYF. In DNA form, the CDR3 reads TGTGCCAGCAGTTCCCCGACAGGGGCCGATACGCAGTATTTT. V is TRBV6-6 and J is TRBJ2-3, with TRBD1 identical over 8 bases. After removal of 4 bases from V and 6 bases from J, the junction contained 6 bases not matched to a gene. Germline V CDR1 and CDR2: MNHNY, SVGAGI (reference sequence). The CDR3 covers 14 residues.

The chain joins TRBV19 to TRBJ2-3, with a tentative D call TRBD2 (5 bases). In germline, CDR1 is LNHDA, CDR2 SQIVND (reference sequence). The CDR3 consists of 15 residues. V gave up 6 bases and J gave up 0 bases, with 13 bases separating them. CDR3 sequence reads: CASSLGLVSTDTQYF. The CDR3 nucleotides read TGTGCCAGTAGCCTCGGACTTGTAAGCACAGATACGCAGTATTTT. Drawing the rest from reference TRBV19 and TRBJ2-3, the complete variable domain is DGGITQSPKYLFRKEGQNVTLSCEQNLNHDAMYWYRQDPGQGLRLIYYSQIVNDFQKGDIAEGYSVSREKKESFPLTVTSAQKNPTAFYLCASSLGLVSTDTQYFGPGTRLTVL.

J is TRBJ2-1 and V is TRBV2; D might be TRBD1 (5 bases). In germline, CDR1 is SNHLY, CDR2 FYNNEI. Deletions cut 6 bases from V and 8 bases from J, with 11 bases between. This CDR3 is 12 amino acids long. CDR3 amino acids: CASRGPGHEQFF. The CDR3 DNA sequence: TGTGCCAGCAGGGGCCCAGGGCATGAGCAGTTCTTC.

This clone was found a few times. V usage is TRBV7-2 and J usage is TRBJ2-5, with 8 bases fitting TRBD2. In germline, CDR1 is SGHTA, CDR2 FQGNSA. J lost 4 bases, V lost 4 bases, and 8 bases had no gene match. This CDR3 is 15 amino acids long. CDR3 sequence reads: CASSWAGGGSETQYF. The CDR3 DNA is TGTGCCAGCAGCTGGGCGGGCGGGGGGTCAGAGACCCAGTACTTC.

The rearrangement links TRBV7-9 to TRBJ1-4; D is ambiguous. V was clipped by 2 bases and J by 3 bases, with 10 bases between them. From germline, CDR1 is SEHNR and CDR2 FQNEAQ (reference sequence). The CDR3 loop spans 15 amino acids. Written as DNA, the CDR3 is TGTGCCAGCAGCTTACTCGGAGTTTCTAATGAAAAACTGTTTTTT. This translates into CASSLLGVSNEKLFF.

The chain carries TRBV19 and TRBJ2-7, with D possibly TRBD1 on 6 matching bases. The CDR3 contains 14 residues. Per germline, CDR1 LNHDA and CDR2 SQIVND (reference sequence). Trimming took 2 bases from V and 0 from J, leaving 8 bases between them. CDR3 in DNA: TGTGCCAGTAGTATATGGGACAACTCCTACGAGCAGTACTTC. Translated: CASSIWDNSYEQYF. The whole variable domain, filled in from reference TRBV19 and TRBJ2-7, reads DGGITQSPKYLFRKEGQNVTLSCEQNLNHDAMYWYRQDPGQGLRLIYYSQIVNDFQKGDIAEGYSVSREKKESFPLTVTSAQKNPTAFYLCASSIWDNSYEQYFGPGTRLTVT.